The clone carrying this T cell receptor beta chain was seen repeatedly, ten times or more. This entry belongs to a study of T cells after yellow fever vaccination. V lost 4 bases to trimming and J lost 4 bases, with 13 bases between them. The CDR3 is 14 residues long. Germline V gives CDR1 SGHTA, CDR2 FQGNSA. TCRdb passed the 5' RACE reads through MiXCR, listing each CDR3 protein once. The sample includes some 320,000 distinct CDR3 sequences, about 9.5% seen only once; the top ten take more than 15%. The V and J genes are TRBV7-2 and TRBJ2-5, with D tentatively TRBD1 or TRBD2 (5 bases each). The specimen was PBMCs, collected on the day of the first yellow fever vaccination. The clonotype comes from a man between 18 and 29 years old who received the YFV17D yellow fever vaccine. Written as DNA, the CDR3 is TGTGCCAGCAGCTCAAACCCCGGGGCAGAGACCCAGTACTTC. Amino acids: CASSSNPGAETQYF.